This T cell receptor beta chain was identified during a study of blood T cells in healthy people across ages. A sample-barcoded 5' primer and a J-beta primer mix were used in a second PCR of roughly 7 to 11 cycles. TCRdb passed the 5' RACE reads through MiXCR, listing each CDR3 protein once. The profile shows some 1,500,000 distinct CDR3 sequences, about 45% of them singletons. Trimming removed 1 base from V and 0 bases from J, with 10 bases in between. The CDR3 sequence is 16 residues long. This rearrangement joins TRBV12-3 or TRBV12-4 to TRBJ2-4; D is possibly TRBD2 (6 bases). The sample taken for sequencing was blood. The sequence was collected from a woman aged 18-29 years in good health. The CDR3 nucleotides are TGTGCCAGCAGTTTAGATGGGGGGATAGCCAAAAACATTCAGTACTTC. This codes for CASSLDGGIAKNIQYF.